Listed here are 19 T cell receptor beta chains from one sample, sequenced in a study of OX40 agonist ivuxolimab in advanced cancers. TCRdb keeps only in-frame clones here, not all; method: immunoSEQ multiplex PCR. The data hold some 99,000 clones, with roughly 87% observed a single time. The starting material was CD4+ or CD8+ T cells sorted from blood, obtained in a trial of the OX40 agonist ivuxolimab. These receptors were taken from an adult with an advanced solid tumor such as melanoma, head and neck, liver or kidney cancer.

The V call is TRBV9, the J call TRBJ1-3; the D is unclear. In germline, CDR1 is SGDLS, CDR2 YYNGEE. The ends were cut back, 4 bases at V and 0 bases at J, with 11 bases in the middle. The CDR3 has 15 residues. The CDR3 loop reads CASSPLQDSGNTIYF. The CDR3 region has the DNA TGTGCCAGCAGCCCCCTCCAGGACTCTGGAAACACCATATATTTT.

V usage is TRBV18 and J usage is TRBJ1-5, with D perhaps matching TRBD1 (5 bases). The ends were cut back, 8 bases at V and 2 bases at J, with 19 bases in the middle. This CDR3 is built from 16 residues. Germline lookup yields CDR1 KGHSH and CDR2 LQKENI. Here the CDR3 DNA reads TGTGCCAGCACCAATCTGGGGCCTGGAGGCAATCAGCCCCAGCATTTT. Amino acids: CASTNLGPGGNQPQHF. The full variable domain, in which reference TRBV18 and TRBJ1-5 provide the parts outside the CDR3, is NAGVMQNPRHLVRRRGQEARLRCSPMKGHSHVYWYRQLPEEGLKFMVYLQKENIIDESGMPKERFSAEFPKEGPSILRIQQVVRGDSAAYFCASTNLGPGGNQPQHFGDGTRLSIL.

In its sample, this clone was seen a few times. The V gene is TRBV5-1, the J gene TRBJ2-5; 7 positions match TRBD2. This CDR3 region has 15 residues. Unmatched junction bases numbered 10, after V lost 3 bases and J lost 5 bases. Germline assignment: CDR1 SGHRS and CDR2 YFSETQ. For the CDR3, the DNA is TGCGCCAGCAGCTGGTCACGGACTAGTGATGAGACCCAGTACTTC. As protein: CASSWSRTSDETQYF.

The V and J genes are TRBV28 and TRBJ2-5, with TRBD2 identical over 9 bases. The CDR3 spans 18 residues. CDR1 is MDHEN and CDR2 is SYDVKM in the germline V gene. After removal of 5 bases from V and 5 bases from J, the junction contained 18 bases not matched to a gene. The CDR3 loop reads CASSPEAGGSFWGETQYF. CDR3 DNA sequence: TGTGCCAGCAGTCCAGAAGCGGGGGGCTCCTTCTGGGGTGAGACCCAGTACTTC.

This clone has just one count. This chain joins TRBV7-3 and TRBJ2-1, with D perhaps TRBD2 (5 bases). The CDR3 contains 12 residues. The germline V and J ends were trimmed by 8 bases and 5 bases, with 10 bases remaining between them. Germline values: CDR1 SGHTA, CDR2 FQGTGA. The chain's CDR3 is CASRLGDNEQFF. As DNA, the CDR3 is TGTGCCAGCCGGCTGGGAGACAATGAGCAGTTCTTC.

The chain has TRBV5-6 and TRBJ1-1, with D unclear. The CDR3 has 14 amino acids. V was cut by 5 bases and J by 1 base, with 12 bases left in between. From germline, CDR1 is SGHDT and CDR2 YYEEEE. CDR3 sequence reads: CASRRRFANTEAFF. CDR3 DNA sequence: TGTGCCAGCAGGAGGCGGTTTGCGAACACTGAAGCTTTCTTT. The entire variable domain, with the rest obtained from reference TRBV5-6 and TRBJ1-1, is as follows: DAGVTQSPTHLIKTRGQQVTLRCSPKSGHDTVSWYQQALGQGPQFIFQYYEEEERQRGNFPDRFSGHQFPNYSSELNVNALLLGDSALYLCASRRRFANTEAFFGQGTRLTVV.

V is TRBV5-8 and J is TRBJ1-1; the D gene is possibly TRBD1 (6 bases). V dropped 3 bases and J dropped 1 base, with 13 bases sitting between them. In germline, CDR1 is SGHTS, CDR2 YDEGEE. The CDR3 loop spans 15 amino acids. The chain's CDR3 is CASSWGRGANTEAFF. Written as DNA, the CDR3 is TGTGCCAGCAGCTGGGGTCGGGGGGCGAACACTGAAGCTTTCTTT.

The CDR3 DNA reads as TGTGCCAGCTCACGATATGGGGTTAGCTCTGGAAACACCATATATTTT. This gives the protein CASSRYGVSSGNTIYF. The V gene is TRBV18, the J gene TRBJ1-3; D not certain. Germline CDR1 reads KGHSH; CDR2 reads LQKENI. The CDR3 has 16 residues. The V end lost 4 bases, the J end lost 0 bases, and 13 bases lay between the germline ends.

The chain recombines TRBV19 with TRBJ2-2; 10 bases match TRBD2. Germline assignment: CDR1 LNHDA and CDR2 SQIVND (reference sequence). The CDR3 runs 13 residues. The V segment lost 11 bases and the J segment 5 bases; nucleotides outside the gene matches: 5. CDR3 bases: TGTGCCGTAGCGGGGGGCAGTACCGGGGAGCTGTTTTTT. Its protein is CAVAGGSTGELFF.

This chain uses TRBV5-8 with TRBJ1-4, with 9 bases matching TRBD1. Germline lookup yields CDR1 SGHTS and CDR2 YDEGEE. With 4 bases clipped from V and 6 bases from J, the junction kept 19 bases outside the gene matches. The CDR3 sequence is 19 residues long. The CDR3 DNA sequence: TGTGCCAGCAGCCAAGCCCCGGGACAGGGATCTTTTGGGGATGAAAAACTGTTTTTT. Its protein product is CASSQAPGQGSFGDEKLFF.

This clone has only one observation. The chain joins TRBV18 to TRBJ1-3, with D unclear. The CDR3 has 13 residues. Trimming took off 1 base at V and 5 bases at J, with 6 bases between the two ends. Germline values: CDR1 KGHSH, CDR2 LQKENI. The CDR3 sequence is CASSPLSRNTIYF. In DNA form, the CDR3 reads TGTGCCAGCTCACCACTTTCGCGAAACACCATATATTTT.

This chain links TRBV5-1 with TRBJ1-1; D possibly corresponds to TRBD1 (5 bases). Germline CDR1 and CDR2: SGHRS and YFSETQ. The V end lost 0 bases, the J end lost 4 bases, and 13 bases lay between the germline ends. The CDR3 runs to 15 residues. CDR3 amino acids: CASSLDVGGSTEAFF. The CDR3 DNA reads TGCGCCAGCAGCTTGGATGTGGGGGGAAGCACTGAAGCTTTCTTT.

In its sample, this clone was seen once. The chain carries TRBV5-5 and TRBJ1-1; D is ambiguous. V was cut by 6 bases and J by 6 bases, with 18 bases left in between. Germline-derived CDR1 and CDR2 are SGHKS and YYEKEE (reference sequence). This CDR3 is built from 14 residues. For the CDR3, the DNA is TGTGCCAGCACCCCCACAGTCACCGCGGCTGAAGCTTTCTTT. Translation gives CASTPTVTAAEAFF. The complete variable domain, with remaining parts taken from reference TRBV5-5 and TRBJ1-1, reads DAGVTQSPTHLIKTRGQQVTLRCSPISGHKSVSWYQQVLGQGPQFIFQYYEKEERGRGNFPDRFSARQFPNYSSELNVNALLLGDSALYLCASTPTVTAAEAFFGQGTRLTVV.

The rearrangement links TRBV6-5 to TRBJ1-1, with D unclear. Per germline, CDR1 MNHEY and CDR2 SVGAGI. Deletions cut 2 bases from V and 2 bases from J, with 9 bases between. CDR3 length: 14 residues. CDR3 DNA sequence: TGTGCCAGCAGTTACAAGGCACTCAACACTGAAGCTTTCTTT. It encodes CASSYKALNTEAFF.

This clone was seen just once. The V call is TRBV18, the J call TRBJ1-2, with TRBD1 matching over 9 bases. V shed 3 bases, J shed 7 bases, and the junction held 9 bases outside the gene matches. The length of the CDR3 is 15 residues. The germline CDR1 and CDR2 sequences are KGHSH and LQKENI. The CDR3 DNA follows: TGTGCCAGCTCACCCGCCGGGACAGGGATGTTTGGCTACACCTTC. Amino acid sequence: CASSPAGTGMFGYTF.

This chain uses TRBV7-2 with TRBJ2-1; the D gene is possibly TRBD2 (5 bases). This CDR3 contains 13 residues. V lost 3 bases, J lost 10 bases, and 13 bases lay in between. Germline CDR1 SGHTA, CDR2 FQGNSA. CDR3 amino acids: CASSFGVEREQFF. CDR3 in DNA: TGTGCCAGCAGCTTCGGAGTTGAGCGGGAGCAGTTCTTC.

CDR3 bases: TGTGCCAGCAGCAGAGAATTGAACACTGAAGCTTTCTTT. Translation: CASSRELNTEAFF. This sequence joins TRBV11-2 and TRBJ1-1; D gene ambiguous. CDR3 length equals 13 residues. Trimming took off 5 bases at V and 0 bases at J, with 7 bases between the two ends. The germline V gene encodes CDR1 SGHAT and CDR2 FQNNGV.

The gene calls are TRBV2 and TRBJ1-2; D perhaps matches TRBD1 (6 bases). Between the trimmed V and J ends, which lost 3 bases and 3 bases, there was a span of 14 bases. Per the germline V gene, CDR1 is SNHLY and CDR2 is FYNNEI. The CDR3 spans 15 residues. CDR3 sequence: CASSESGGGYYGYTF. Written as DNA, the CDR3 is TGTGCCAGCAGTGAGTCTGGCGGGGGCTACTATGGCTACACCTTC.

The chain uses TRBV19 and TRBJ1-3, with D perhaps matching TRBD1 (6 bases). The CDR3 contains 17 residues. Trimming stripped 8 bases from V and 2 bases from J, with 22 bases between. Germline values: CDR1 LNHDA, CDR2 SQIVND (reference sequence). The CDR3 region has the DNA TGTGCCAGTGGGACCCCGGGGGGGGCGATCCCTGGAAACACCATATATTTT. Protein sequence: CASGTPGGAIPGNTIYF.